This T cell receptor beta chain was profiled in a study of cytomegalovirus exposure and HLA in healthy donors (dated by TCRdb to about 2017). With regard to the full study: The roughly 650 repertoires of the first cohort and the approximately 110 validation repertoires were produced on the same platform, according to a later analysis. In addition to the first cohort of approximately 670 subjects, a separate validation cohort of 130 or so different subjects was used. To predict cytomegalovirus infection status, the study brought together high-throughput TCR immunosequencing, statistical association of individual TCRs with disease status, and machine learning. The study aimed to test whether cataloging public T cell receptors could reveal signatures of past pathogen exposure.

Findings and caveats that apply to the study as a whole: In the study, around 150 TCR beta chains were listed as associated with cytomegalovirus. Three of the identified cytomegalovirus-associated TCR beta chains were confirmed in vitro to be specific for cytomegalovirus antigens. Most TCR sequences were observed very rarely across donors, whereas some public TCRs were present in many individuals. It was suggested by the authors that the approach could potentially be generalized to other disease states and immunological phenotypes. The classifier was reported to diagnose cytomegalovirus status with high specificity and sensitivity in both the original and validation cohorts. Of the cluster scores, roughly 95% were above 0 in a later analysis, which found that TCRs clustered in the first cohort also tended to co-occur in the roughly 130 validation repertoires. The validation cohort had no HLA typing available for a later analysis, so co-occurrence within that cohort was assessed over all 130 or so repertoires.

With regard to this clone: The antigen it recognizes is unknown. No qualities accompany the bases; no much larger clone lies one base away.

From the cysteine up to the phenylalanine, the CDR3 has a length of 15 residues. The only DNA kept is the CDR3, 45 bases in frame from the first base. The germline V gene gives CDR1 as SNHLY and CDR2 as FYNNEI. V lost 3 bases and J lost 3 bases, and the count of bases not matched to a germline gene is 7. Donors formed part of the validation cohort, which comprised 120 subjects and was distinct from the first cohort of under 850 subjects. The library was generated by the immunoSEQ multiplex PCR assay. Processing in the source paper ran as follows. A statistical classification framework was developed to diagnose cytomegalovirus status using the catalog of TCR beta chain sequences. TCRdb provides this immuneACCESS table in a form limited to in-frame rearrangements. Some clones are lacking; in checked studies, under half of them reflect an unresolved V gene, and why the rest are absent is not known. V, J and clone size are taken as reported in that table, and D and trimming were inferred from the DNA itself. The sample table lists approximately 71,000 clones, about 94% of them with a count of one. The ten largest clones capture 1% of the sample.

This TCR was recovered from a woman between 18 and 29 years old in good health and CMV-seronegative. The sample comprised PBMCs. The chain joins TRBV2 to TRBJ2-7, with 8 bases matching TRBD2. The CDR3: CASSELSGSNYEQYF. The sequenced DNA is TGTGCCAGCAGTGAGTTAAGCGGGAGTAACTACGAGCAGTACTTC.